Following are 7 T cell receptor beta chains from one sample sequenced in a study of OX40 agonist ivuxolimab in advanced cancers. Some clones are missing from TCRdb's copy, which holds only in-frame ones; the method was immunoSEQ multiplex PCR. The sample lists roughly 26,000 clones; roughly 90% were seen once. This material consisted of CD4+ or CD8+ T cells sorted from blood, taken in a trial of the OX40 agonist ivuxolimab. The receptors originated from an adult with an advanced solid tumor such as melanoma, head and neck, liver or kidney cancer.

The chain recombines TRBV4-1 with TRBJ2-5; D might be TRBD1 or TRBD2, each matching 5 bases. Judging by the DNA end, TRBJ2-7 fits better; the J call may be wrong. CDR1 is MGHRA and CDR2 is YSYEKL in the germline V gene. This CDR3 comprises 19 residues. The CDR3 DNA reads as TGCGCCAGCAGCCAAGACGGCGTGCTTGACTCCCGAGGGGTCTACGAGCAGTACTTC. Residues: CASSQDGVLDSRGVYEQYF.

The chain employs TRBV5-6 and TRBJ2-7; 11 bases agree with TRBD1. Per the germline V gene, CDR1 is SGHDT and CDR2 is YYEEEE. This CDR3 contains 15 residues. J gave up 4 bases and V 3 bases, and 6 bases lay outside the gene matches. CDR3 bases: TGTGCCAGCAGCTCGGAGGGGACAGGGGGTTACGAGCAGTACTTC. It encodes CASSSEGTGGYEQYF.

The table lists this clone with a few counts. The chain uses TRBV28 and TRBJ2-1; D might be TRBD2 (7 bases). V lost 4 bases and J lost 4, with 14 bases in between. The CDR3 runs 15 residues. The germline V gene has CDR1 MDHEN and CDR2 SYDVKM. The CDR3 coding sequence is TGTGCCAGCAGTTCGACGGGGGGCAGTTACAATGAGCAGTTCTTC. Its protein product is CASSSTGGSYNEQFF.

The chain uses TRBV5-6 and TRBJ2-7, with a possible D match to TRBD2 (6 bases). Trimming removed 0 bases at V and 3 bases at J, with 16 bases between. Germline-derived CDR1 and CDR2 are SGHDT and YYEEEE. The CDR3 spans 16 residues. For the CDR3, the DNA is TGTGCCAGCAGCTTGGCCCCCTCGGGGGTGAACTACGAGCAGTACTTC. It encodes CASSLAPSGVNYEQYF. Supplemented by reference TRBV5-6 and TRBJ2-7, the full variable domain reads DAGVTQSPTHLIKTRGQQVTLRCSPKSGHDTVSWYQQALGQGPQFIFQYYEEEERQRGNFPDRFSGHQFPNYSSELNVNALLLGDSALYLCASSLAPSGVNYEQYFGPGTRLTVT.

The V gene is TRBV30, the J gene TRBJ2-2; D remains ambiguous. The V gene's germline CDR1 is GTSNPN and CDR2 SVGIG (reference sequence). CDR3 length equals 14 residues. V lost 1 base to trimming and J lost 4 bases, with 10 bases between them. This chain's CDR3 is CAWSEHTTTGELFF. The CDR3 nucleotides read TGTGCCTGGAGTGAGCACACCACCACCGGGGAGCTGTTTTTT.

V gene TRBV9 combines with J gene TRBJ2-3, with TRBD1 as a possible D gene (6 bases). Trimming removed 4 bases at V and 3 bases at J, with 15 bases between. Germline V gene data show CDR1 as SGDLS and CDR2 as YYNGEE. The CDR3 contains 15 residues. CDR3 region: CASSFLDSKTDTQYF. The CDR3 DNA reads TGTGCCAGCAGCTTCTTGGACAGCAAGACAGATACGCAGTATTTT. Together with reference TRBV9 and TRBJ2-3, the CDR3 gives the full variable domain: DSGVTQTPKHLITATGQRVTLRCSPRSGDLSVYWYQQSLDQGLQFLIQYYNGEERAKGNILERFSAQQFPDLHSELNLSSLELGDSALYFCASSFLDSKTDTQYFGPGTRLTVL.

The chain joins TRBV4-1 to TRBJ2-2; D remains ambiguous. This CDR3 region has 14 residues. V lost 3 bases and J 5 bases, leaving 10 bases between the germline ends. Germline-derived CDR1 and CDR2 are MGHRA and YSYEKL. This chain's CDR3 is CASSQGDRTGELFF. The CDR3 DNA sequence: TGCGCCAGCAGCCAGGGTGACCGAACCGGGGAGCTGTTTTTT.